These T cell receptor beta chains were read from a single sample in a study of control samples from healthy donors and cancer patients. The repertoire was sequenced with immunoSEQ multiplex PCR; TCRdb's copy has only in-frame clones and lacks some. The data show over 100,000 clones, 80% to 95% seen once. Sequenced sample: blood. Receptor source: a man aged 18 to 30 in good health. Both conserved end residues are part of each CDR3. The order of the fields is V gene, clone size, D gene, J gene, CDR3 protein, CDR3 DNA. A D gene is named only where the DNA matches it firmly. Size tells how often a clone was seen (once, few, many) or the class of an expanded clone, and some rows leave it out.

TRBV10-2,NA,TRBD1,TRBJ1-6,CASSGDRGVGSPLHF,TGCGCCAGCAGTGGGGACAGGGGAGTGGGTTCACCCCTCCACTTT
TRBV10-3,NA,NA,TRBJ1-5,CAISEGRGWSNQPQHF,TGTGCCATCAGTGAGGGCCGAGGGTGGAGCAATCAGCCCCAGCATTTT
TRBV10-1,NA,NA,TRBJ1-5,CASSELRGGQPQHF,TGCGCCAGCAGTGAGCTCAGGGGAGGTCAGCCCCAGCATTTT
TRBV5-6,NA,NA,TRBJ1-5,CASSFGPGDNQPQHF,NA
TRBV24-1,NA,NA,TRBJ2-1,CATSDFYNEQFF,TGTGCCACCAGTGATTTCTACAATGAGCAGTTCTTC
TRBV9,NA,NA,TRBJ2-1,CASSKTLRTGSNEQFF,TGTGCCAGCAGCAAAACCCTCCGGACTGGATCCAATGAGCAGTTCTTC
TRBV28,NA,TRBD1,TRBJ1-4,CASSLLGQGANEKLFF,TGTGCCAGCAGTTTGCTTGGACAGGGGGCTAATGAAAAACTGTTTTTT
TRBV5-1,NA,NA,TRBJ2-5,CASSPRTRAQETQYF,TGCGCCAGCAGCCCGAGGACCCGGGCGCAAGAGACCCAGTACTTC
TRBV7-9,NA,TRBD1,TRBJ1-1,CASSRTGMNTEAFF,TGTGCCAGCAGCCGGACAGGCATGAACACTGAAGCTTTCTTT
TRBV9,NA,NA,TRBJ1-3,CASSVAGVSSGNTIYF,TGTGCCAGCAGCGTAGCCGGGGTTTCCTCTGGAAACACCATATATTTT
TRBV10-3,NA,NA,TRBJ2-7,CAISASGTGPSYEQYF,TGTGCCATCAGTGCCTCGGGTACGGGGCCCTCCTACGAGCAGTACTTC
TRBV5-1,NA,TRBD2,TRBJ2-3,CASSYRLAGGRGTQYF,TGCGCCAGCAGCTACCGACTAGCGGGGGGCCGGGGTACGCAGTATTTT
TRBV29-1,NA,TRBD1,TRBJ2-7,CSVAAGGSYEQYF,TGCAGTGTCGCGGCAGGGGGCTCCTACGAGCAGTACTTC
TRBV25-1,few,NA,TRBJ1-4,CASSEPGKGFNEKLFF,TGTGCCAGCAGTGAACCCGGGAAGGGGTTTAATGAAAAACTGTTTTTT
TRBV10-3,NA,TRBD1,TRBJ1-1,CATTGTGDTEAFF,TGTGCCACAACCGGGACAGGGGACACTGAAGCTTTCTTT
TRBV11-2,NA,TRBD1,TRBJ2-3,CASSPHPGTANSSDTQYF,TGTGCCAGCAGCCCCCACCCCGGGACAGCCAATTCGTCAGATACGCAGTATTTT
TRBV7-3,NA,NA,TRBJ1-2,CAYGGRVRLILGYTF,TGTGCCTACGGAGGCCGGGTGCGCTTAATTCTTGGCTACACCTTC
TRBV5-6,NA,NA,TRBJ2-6,CASSFSARGANVLTF,TGTGCCAGCAGCTTCTCAGCTCGGGGGGCCAACGTCCTGACTTTC
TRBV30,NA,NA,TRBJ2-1,CAWNPPTGDFLSYNEQFF,TGTGCCTGGAATCCCCCCACAGGAGACTTTCTCTCCTACAATGAGCAGTTCTTC
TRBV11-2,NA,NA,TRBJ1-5,CASSRDVGSNQPQHF,TGTGCCAGCAGCCGCGACGTGGGTAGCAATCAGCCCCAGCATTTT
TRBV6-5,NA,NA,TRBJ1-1,CASSSPGNRDTEAFF,TGTGCCAGCAGTTCACCCGGAAATCGGGACACTGAAGCTTTCTTT
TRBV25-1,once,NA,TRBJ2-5,CASSEYSGPQETQYF,TGTGCCAGCAGTGAATATTCCGGGCCTCAAGAGACCCAGTACTTC
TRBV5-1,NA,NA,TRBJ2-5,CASSLWGVAETQYF,TGCGCCAGCAGCTTGTGGGGAGTAGCGGAGACCCAGTACTTC
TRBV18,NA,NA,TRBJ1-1,CASSHELGGNTEAFF,TGTGCCAGCTCACACGAGCTGGGGGGTAACACTGAAGCTTTCTTT
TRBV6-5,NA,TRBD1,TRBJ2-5,CASAQTGGVQETQYF,TGTGCCAGCGCCCAGACAGGGGGAGTACAAGAGACCCAGTACTTC
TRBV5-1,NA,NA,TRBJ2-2,CASSLGVGGELFF,TGCGCCAGCAGCCTGGGGGTTGGCGGGGAGCTGTTTTTT
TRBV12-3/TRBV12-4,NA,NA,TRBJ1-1,CASSLALRGAAFF,TGTGCCAGCAGTTTAGCGTTAAGAGGGGCCGCTTTCTTT
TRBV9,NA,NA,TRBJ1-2,CASSSTDYGYTF,TGTGCCAGCAGCTCGACGGACTATGGCTACACCTTC
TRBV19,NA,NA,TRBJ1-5,CASSIRSKAPSNQPQHF,TGTGCCAGTAGTATTCGAAGCAAAGCCCCTAGCAATCAACCCCAGCATTTT
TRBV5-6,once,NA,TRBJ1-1,CASRHRRDMNTEAFF,TGTGCCAGCAGACACCGACGGGACATGAACACTGAAGCTTTCTTT
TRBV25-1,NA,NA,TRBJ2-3,CASRGRTDTQYF,TGTGCCAGCAGGGGACGAACAGATACGCAGTATTTT
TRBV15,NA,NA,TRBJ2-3,CATSRDRTQTDTQYF,TGTGCCACCAGCAGAGATAGGACACAAACAGATACGCAGTATTTT
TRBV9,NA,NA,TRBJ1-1,CASSPGMNTEAFF,TGTGCCAGCTCCCCAGGAATGAACACTGAAGCTTTCTTT
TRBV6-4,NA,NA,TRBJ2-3,CASSTYSTLGSGDTQYF,TGTGCCAGCAGTACATACTCGACCCTTGGGAGTGGAGATACGCAGTATTTT
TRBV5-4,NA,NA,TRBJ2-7,CASSTEGAHSYEQYF,TGTGCCAGCAGCACGGAGGGGGCCCACTCCTACGAGCAGTACTTC
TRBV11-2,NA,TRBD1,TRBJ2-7,CASSRDRGGLYEQYF,TGTGCCAGCAGCCGGGACAGGGGAGGATTATATGAGCAGTACTTC